This T cell receptor (beta chain) is from a study of cytomegalovirus exposure and HLA in healthy donors. Study findings and constraints: The majority of CMV-associated TCR beta chains were reported as apparently HLA-restricted in a later analysis. The authors listed approximately 160 TCR beta chains as cytomegalovirus-associated.

As regards this clone: What it recognizes is unknown.

This CDR3 is 15 amino acids long. Trimming took 3 bases from V and 1 from J; bases not matched to a gene: 5. Germline V gene lookup returns CDR1 MNHNS and CDR2 SASEGT. A multiplex PCR was run with 60 Vbeta primers and 13 Jbeta primers. TCRdb's table, derived via immunoSEQ multiplex PCR, lists solely in-frame clones and lacks some. The profile covers approximately 160,000 clones, with approximately 82% appearing a single time and roughly 1.5% taken by the ten largest. Unrecorded immune exposure was likely among donors, who were nominally healthy when sampled. What was sequenced was PBMCs. V and J are TRBV6-1 and TRBJ2-7, with 8 bases fitting TRBD1. The clonotype comes from a male donor in good health and CMV-seronegative. CDR3 nucleotide sequence: TGTGCCAGCAGTGATTCTCGGACAGGGTCCTACGAGCAGTACTTC. As protein: CASSDSRTGSYEQYF.